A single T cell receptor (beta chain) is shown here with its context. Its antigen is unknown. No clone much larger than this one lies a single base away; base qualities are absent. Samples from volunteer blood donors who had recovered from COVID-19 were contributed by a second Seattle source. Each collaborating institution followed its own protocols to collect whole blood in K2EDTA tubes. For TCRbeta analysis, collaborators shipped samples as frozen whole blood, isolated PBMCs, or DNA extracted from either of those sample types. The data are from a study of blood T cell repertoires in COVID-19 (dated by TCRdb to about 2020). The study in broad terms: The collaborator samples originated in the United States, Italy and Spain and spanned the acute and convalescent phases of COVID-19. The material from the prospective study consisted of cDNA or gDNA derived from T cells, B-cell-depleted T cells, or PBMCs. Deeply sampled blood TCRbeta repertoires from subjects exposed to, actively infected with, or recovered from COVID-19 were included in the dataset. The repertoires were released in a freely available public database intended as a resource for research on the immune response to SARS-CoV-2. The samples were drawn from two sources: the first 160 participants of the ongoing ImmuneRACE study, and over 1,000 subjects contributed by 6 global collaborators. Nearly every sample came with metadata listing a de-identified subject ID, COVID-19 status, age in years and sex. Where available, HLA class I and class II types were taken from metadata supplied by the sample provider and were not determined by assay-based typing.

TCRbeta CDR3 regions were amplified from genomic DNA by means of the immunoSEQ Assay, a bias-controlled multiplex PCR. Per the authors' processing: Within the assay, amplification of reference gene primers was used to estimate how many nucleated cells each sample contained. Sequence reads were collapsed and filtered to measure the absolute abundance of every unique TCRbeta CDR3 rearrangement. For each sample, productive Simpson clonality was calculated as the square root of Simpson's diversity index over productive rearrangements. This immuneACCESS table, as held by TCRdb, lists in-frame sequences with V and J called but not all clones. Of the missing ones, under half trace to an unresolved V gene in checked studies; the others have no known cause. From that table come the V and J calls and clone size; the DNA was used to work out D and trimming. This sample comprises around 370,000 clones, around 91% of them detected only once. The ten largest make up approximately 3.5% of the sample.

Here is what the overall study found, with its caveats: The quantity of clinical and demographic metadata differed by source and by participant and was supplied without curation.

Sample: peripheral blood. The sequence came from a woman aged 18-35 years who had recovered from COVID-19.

The CDR3 amino acid sequence is: CASSQSGGCTQYF. The DNA sequence is given as TGCGCCAGCAGTCAATCGGGGGGTTGTACGCAGTATTTT. The V and J genes are TRBV23-1 and TRBJ2-3; a tentative D call is TRBD2 (6 bases match). TRBV23-1 qualifies as an ORF whose function is uncertain. The junction shows trimming of 0 bases on V and 8 bases on J, plus 9 bases between the germline ends. Counted from cysteine to phenylalanine, this CDR3 has 13 amino acids. CDR3 DNA is the only sequence kept; it has 39 bases, read in frame from the first base.